This T cell receptor beta chain was identified during a study of T cell repertoires in cytomegalovirus infection. Study-wide background: Recently identified HLA-C-restricted and well-studied HLA-B-restricted CMV epitopes were used.

MiXCR, run by TCRdb on the reads, gives a single entry per CDR3 protein. The data contain around 900,000 distinct CDR3 sequences, approximately 30% of them singletons. Trimming took 3 bases from V and 3 from J, leaving 12 bases between them. This CDR3 contains 15 residues. Per germline, CDR1 LNHDA and CDR2 SQIVND (reference sequence). This clonotype has at least ten counts. Antigen unknown. The source is a human donor in good health (CMV status not recorded). Some clones in this sample may be carry-over from other donors' samples. This material consisted of cultured CD8+ T cells from PBMCs, taken from culture after CMV antigen stimulation. The chain has TRBV19 and TRBJ2-1; D is undetermined. Written as DNA, the CDR3 is TGTGCCAGTAGTATTAAGGGCTCCTTCTACAATGAGCAGTTCTTC. Protein sequence: CASSIKGSFYNEQFF.